This T cell receptor (beta chain) stems from a study of T cells in Graves' hyperthyroidism and ophthalmopathy. Study outcomes and limitations: Most thyroid clonotypes expanded above 0.001 were also detected in blood.

Points on this clonotype: No antigen is known for it.

Orbital computed tomography, thyroid ultrasound, serum thyroxine and TRAb, and clinical symptoms together informed the diagnoses. RNA transcripts yielded amplified TCR beta CDR3 regions. Primed by the HTBI set, a first-round RT-PCR was run on the TCR CDR3. TCRdb re-derived calls from the multiplex PCR reads in MiXCR, one entry per CDR3 protein. The sample lists 300,000 to 400,000 distinct CDR3 sequences, about 21% occurring once. Germline-derived CDR1 and CDR2 are MNHEY and SMNVEV (reference sequence). Between the trimmed V and J ends, which lost 2 bases and 7 bases, there was a span of 17 bases. The length of the CDR3 is 15 residues.

The sequence was obtained from a woman aged 45-59 years with Graves' hyperthyroidism. The sample comprised blood. This chain links TRBV27 with TRBJ1-2, with a tentative D call TRBD1 (5 bases). The CDR3 here is CASSLGKLGGFGYTF. Written as DNA, the CDR3 is TGTGCCAGCAGTTTAGGGAAGTTGGGGGGGTTTGGCTACACCTTC.